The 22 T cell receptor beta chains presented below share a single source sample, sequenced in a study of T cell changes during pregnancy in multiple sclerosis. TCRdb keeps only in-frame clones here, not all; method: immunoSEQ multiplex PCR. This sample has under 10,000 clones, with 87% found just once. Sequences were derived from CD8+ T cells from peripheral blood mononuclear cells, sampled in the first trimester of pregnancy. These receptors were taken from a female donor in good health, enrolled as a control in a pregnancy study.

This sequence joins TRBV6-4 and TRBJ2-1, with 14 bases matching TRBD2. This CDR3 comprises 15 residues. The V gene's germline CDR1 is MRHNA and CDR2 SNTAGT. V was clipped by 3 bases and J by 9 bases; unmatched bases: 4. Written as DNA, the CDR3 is TGTGCCAGCAGTGAAGGACTAGCGGGAGGCAGTGAGCAGTTCTTC. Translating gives CASSEGLAGGSEQFF.

The CDR3 coding sequence is TGTGCCAGCAGTCAGCACGGGGGCACCGGGGAGCTGTTTTTT. It translates to CASSQHGGTGELFF. This chain connects TRBV28 to TRBJ2-2, with TRBD2 as a possible D gene (6 bases). Trimming stripped 5 bases from V and 4 bases from J, with 11 bases between. This CDR3 region has 14 residues. Germline assignment: CDR1 MDHEN and CDR2 SYDVKM.

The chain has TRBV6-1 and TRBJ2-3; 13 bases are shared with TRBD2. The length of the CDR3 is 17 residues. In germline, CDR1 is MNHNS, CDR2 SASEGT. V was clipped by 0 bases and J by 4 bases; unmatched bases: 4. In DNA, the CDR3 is TGTGCCAGCAGTGAAGCACTAGCGGGGGGGTTTTCAGATACGCAGTATTTT. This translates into CASSEALAGGFSDTQYF.

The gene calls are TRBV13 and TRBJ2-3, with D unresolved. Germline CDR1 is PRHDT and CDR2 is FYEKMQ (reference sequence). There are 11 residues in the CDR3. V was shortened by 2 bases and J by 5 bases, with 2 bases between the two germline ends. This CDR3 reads CASSLQDTQYF. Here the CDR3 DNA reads TGTGCCAGCAGCTTACAAGATACGCAGTATTTT.

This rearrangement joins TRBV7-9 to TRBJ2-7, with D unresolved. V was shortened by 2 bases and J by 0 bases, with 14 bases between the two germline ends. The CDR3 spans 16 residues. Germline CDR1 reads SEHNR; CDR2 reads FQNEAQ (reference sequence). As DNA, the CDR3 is TGTGCCAGCAGCTTAAGCAACTCCCTGTACTCCTACGAGCAGTACTTC. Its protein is CASSLSNSLYSYEQYF. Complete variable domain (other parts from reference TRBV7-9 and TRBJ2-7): DTGVSQNPRHKITKRGQNVTFRCDPISEHNRLYWYRQTLGQGPEFLTYFQNEAQLEKSRLLSDRFSAERPKGSFSTLEIQRTEQGDSAMYLCASSLSNSLYSYEQYFGPGTRLTVT.

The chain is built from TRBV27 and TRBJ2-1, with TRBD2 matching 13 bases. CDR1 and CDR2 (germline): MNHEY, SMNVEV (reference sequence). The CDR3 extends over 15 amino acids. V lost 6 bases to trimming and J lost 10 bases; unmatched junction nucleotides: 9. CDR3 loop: CASSPGLAGVGEQFF. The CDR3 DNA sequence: TGTGCCAGCAGCCCAGGACTAGCGGGGGTGGGAGAGCAGTTCTTC.

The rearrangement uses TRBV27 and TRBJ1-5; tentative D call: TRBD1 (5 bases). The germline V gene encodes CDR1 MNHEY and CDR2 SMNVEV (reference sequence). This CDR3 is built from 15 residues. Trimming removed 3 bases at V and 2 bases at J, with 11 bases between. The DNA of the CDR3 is TGTGCCAGCAGTTTTAGCACGGGGGGCAATCAGCCCCAGCATTTT. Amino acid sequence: CASSFSTGGNQPQHF.

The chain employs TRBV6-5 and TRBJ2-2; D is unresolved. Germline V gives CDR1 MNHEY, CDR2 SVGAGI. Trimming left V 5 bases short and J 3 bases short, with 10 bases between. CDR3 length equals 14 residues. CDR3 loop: CASSGATDTGELFF. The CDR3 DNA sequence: TGTGCCAGCAGTGGTGCAACGGACACCGGGGAGCTGTTTTTT.

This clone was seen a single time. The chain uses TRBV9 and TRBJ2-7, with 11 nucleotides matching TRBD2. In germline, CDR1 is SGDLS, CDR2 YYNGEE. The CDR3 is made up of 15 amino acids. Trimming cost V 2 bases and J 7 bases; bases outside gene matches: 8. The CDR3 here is CASSVGTSGGYEQYF. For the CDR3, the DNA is TGTGCCAGCAGCGTCGGGACTAGCGGAGGATATGAGCAGTACTTC.

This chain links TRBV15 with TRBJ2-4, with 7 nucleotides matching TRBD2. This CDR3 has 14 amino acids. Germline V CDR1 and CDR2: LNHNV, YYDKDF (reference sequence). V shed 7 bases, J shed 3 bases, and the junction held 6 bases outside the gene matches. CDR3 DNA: TGTGCCACCATGAAGCGGGACGGCAAAAACATTCAGTACTTC. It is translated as CATMKRDGKNIQYF.

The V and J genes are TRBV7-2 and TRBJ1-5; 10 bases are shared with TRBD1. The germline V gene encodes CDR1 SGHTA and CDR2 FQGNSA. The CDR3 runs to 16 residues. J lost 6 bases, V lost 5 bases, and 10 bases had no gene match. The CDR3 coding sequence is TGTGCCAGCAGCCCCGGACGGACAGGGGGGTTTCAGCCCCAGCATTTT. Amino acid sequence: CASSPGRTGGFQPQHF.

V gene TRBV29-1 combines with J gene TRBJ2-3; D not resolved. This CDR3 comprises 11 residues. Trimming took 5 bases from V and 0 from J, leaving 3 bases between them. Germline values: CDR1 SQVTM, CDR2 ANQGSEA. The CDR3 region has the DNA TGCAGCGTTCTCAGCACAGATACGCAGTATTTT. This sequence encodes CSVLSTDTQYF.

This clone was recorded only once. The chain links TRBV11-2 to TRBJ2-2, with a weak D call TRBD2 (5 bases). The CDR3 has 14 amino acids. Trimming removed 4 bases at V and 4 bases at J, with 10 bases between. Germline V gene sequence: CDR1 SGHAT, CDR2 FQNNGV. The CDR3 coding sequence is TGTGCCAGCAGCTCACAAGGAGGCACCGGGGAGCTGTTTTTT. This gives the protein CASSSQGGTGELFF. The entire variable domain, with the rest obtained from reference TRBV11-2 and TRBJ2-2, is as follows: EAGVAQSPRYKIIEKRQSVAFWCNPISGHATLYWYQQILGQGPKLLIQFQNNGVVDDSQLPKDRFSAERLKGVDSTLKIQPAKLEDSAVYLCASSSQGGTGELFFGEGSRLTVL.

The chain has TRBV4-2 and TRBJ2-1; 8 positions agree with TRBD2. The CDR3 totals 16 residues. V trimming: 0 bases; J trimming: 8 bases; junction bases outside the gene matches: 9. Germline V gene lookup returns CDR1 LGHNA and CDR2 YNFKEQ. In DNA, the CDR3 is TGTGCCAGCAGCCAAGATATCAGCGGGGGTGGGTATGAGCAGTTCTTC. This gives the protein CASSQDISGGGYEQFF.

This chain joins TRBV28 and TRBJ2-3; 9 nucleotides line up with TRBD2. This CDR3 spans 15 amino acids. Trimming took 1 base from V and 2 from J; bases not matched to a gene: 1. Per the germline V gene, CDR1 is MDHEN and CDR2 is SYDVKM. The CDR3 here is CASSLLAGDTDTQYF. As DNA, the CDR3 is TGTGCCAGCAGTTTATTAGCGGGAGACACAGATACGCAGTATTTT.

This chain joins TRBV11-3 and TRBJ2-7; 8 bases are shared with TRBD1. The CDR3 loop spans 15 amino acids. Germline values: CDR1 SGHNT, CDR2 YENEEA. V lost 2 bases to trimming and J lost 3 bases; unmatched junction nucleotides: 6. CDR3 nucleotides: TGTGCCAGCAGCTTAATGTTTGGACAGGGCTACGAGCAGTACTTC. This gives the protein CASSLMFGQGYEQYF.

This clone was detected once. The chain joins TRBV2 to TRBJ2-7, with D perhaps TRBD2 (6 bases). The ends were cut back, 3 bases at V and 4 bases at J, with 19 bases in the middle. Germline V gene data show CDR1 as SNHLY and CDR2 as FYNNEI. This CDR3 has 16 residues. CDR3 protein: CASSDPSDVRGYEQYF. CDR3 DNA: TGTGCCAGCAGTGATCCCTCAGATGTCCGGGGGTACGAGCAGTACTTC. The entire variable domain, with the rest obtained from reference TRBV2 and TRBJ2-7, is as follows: EPEVTQTPSHQVTQMGQEVILRCVPISNHLYFYWYRQILGQKVEFLVSFYNNEISEKSEIFDDQFSVERPDGSNFTLKIRSTKLEDSAMYFCASSDPSDVRGYEQYFGPGTRLTVT.

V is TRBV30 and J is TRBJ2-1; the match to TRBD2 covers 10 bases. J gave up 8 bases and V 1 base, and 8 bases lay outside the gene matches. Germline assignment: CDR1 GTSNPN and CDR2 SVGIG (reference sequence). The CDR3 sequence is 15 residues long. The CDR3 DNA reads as TGTGCCTGGAGTGACCTAGCGGGAGATGTCGATGAGCAGTTCTTC. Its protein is CAWSDLAGDVDEQFF.

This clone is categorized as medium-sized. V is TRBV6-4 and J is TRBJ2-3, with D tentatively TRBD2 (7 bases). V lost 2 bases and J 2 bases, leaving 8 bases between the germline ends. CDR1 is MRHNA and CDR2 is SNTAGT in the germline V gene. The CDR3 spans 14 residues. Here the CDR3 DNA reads TGTGCCAGCAGTGACGGGGGGGCCACAGATACGCAGTATTTT. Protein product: CASSDGGATDTQYF.

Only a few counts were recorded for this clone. Written as DNA, the CDR3 is TGTGCCAGCAGTTTGGGAGGGGATGCTAACGAGCAGTACTTC. It is translated as CASSLGGDANEQYF. The V and J genes are TRBV28 and TRBJ2-7; TRBD2 matches at 7 bases. With 3 bases clipped from V and 5 bases from J, the junction kept 7 bases outside the gene matches. Germline CDR1 MDHEN, CDR2 SYDVKM. The CDR3 consists of 14 residues. Full variable domain (remainder filled in from reference TRBV28 and TRBJ2-7): DVKVTQSSRYLVKRTGEKVFLECVQDMDHENMFWYRQDPGLGLRLIYFSYDVKMKEKGDIPEGYSVSREKKERFSLILESASTNQTSMYLCASSLGGDANEQYFGPGTRLTVT.

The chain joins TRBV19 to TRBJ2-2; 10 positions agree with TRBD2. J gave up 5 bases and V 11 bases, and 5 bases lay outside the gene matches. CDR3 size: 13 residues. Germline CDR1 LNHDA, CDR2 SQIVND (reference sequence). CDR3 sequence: CAAQTSGTGELFF. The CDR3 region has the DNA TGTGCCGCCCAGACTAGCGGGACCGGGGAGCTGTTTTTT.

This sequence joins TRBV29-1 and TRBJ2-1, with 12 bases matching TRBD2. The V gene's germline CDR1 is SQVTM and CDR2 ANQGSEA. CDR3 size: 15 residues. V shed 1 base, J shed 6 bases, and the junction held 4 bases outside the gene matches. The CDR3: CSVEVLAGGPNEQFF. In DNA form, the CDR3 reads TGCAGCGTTGAAGTACTAGCGGGAGGTCCCAATGAGCAGTTCTTC.